The text below deals with one TCR beta chain. Antigen specificity is unknown. Blood sampling took place at baseline, cycle 4 day 1, and cycle 7 day 1. This sample was included in a study of OX40 agonist ivuxolimab in advanced cancers. The overall study: Three patients got partial responses; one had hepatocellular carcinoma and two had cutaneous melanoma. Study observations and caveats: The expanded peripheral T cells' antigen specificity was not determined.

The data were produced by immunoSEQ multiplex PCR, yet TCRdb's version contains in-frame clones alone and is incomplete. The table includes 80,000 or so clones, more than 75% detected once. Germline CDR1 is SEHNR and CDR2 is FQNEAQ (reference sequence). Between the trimmed V and J ends, which lost 5 bases and 2 bases, there was a span of 9 bases. The CDR3 consists of 13 residues. The sequence derives from an adult with an advanced solid tumor such as melanoma, head and neck, liver or kidney cancer. The material was CD4+ or CD8+ T cells sorted from blood, obtained in a trial of the OX40 agonist ivuxolimab. The V call is TRBV7-9, the J call TRBJ1-2, with unresolved D. In nucleotides, the CDR3 is TGTGCCAGCAGCGCGGACGTAAACTATGGCTACACCTTC. Its translation: CASSADVNYGYTF.